This T cell receptor beta chain was recovered during a study of beta chain features in type 1 diabetes. Study information: Examination covered approximately 100 million sorted cells spanning all samples. Study results and limitations: For TCRB rearrangement, an influence of HLA type remained unresolved here.

Germline values: CDR1 SGHRS, CDR2 YFSETQ. The CDR3 runs to 15 residues. The V gene lost 4 bases and the J gene lost 3 bases, with 15 bases spanning the gap. Isolated RNA was reverse transcribed in full, so expressed TCRB transcripts were sequenced. Only in-frame clones appear in the TCRdb table, and some are missing; sequencing was by immunoSEQ multiplex PCR. The sample holds about 450,000 clones, roughly an eighth seen once. CD4+ naive, central memory, regulatory and stem cell-like memory subsets were isolated by sorting on CD45RO/CCR7/CD25/CD127/CD95/CD27. Regarding this clone: The antigen is unknown.

This chain uses TRBV5-1 with TRBJ2-3; D uncertain. Sequenced: naive CD4+ T cells from blood. This clonotype was sampled from a young woman in good health. The CDR3 here is CASSPPGSVTDTQYF. For the CDR3, the DNA is TGCGCCAGCAGCCCGCCGGGTTCGGTAACAGATACGCAGTATTTT.